Each of the 11 T cell receptor beta chains below was sequenced from the same sample in a study of cytomegalovirus exposure and HLA in healthy donors. PCR employed 60 Vbeta and 13 Jbeta primers. The protocol was immunoSEQ multiplex PCR, while the TCRdb copy is restricted to in-frame clones and leaves out a portion. Here the sample spans roughly 150,000 clones, 85% being singletons. Material for sequencing was PBMCs. These receptors were collected from a man aged 30 to 39 in good health and CMV-seropositive.

The rearrangement links TRBV30 to TRBJ2-7; no firm D call. Trimming took off 0 bases at V and 0 bases at J, with 9 bases between the two ends. The CDR3 contains 14 residues. CDR1 is GTSNPN, CDR2 SVGIG, per germline (reference sequence). In nucleotides, the CDR3 is TGTGCCTGGAGTGTACGTAGTTTCTCCTACGAGCAGTACTTC. Its protein is CAWSVRSFSYEQYF.

Only one count was recorded for this clone. This rearrangement joins TRBV4-3 to TRBJ1-6, with D unclear. The germline V and J ends were trimmed by 0 bases and 10 bases, with 7 bases remaining between them. CDR3 length: 13 amino acids. Germline values: CDR1 LGHNA, CDR2 YSLEER. CDR3 loop: CASSQDIVSPLHF. The CDR3 nucleotides read TGCGCCAGCAGCCAAGATATAGTCTCACCCCTCCACTTT.

This chain joins TRBV4-3 and TRBJ2-7, with 8 nucleotides matching TRBD1. V gave up 2 bases and J gave up 3 bases; unmatched junction bases: 24. Germline V CDR1 and CDR2: LGHNA, YSLEER. The CDR3 consists of 21 residues. CDR3 DNA: TGCGCCAGCAGCCAAACGTATTATAAACACCGAGGACAGGGTTTTAACTACGAGCAGTACTTC. It encodes CASSQTYYKHRGQGFNYEQYF.

This clone appeared a single time. At one end the junction does not follow the germline gene, possibly because of a read error. Different DNA sequences within this sample yield the same CDR3. V and J are TRBV7-2 and TRBJ2-3; D is ambiguous. Germline V gene data show CDR1 as SGHTA and CDR2 as FQGNSA. The CDR3 totals 12 residues. The CDR3 is CASSLATDTQYF. The CDR3 DNA reads as TGTGCCAGCAGCTTGGCCACAGATACGCAATATTTT.

The chain links TRBV28 to TRBJ2-7; TRBD1 might be the D (6 bases). Germline loops: CDR1 MDHEN, CDR2 SYDVKM. V lost 6 bases, J lost 4 bases, and 25 bases lay in between. The CDR3 spans 17 residues. In DNA, the CDR3 is TGTGCCAGCAGGCACTCTCAGGGGAAACCCGAACCTTACGAGCAGTACTTC. This sequence encodes CASRHSQGKPEPYEQYF. Full variable domain (missing parts from reference TRBV28 and TRBJ2-7): DVKVTQSSRYLVKRTGEKVFLECVQDMDHENMFWYRQDPGLGLRLIYFSYDVKMKEKGDIPEGYSVSREKKERFSLILESASTNQTSMYLCASRHSQGKPEPYEQYFGPGTRLTVT.

This clone was seen once. J is TRBJ2-1 and V is TRBV7-9; maybe TRBD1 (5 bases). V was pared by 5 bases and J by 11 bases, with 16 bases between. The germline CDR1 and CDR2 sequences are SEHNR and FQNEAQ (reference sequence). The CDR3 spans 13 residues. The CDR3 is CASSPQGYTQQFF. The CDR3 nucleotides read TGTGCCAGCAGCCCCCAGGGATATACTCAGCAGTTCTTC.

CDR3 in amino acids: CASSLSGNQPQHF. In nucleotides, the CDR3 is TGTGCCAGCAGCTTGTCGGGCAATCAGCCCCAGCATTTT. This chain connects TRBV7-2 to TRBJ1-5; D not certain. The CDR3 loop spans 13 amino acids. Trimming pared 3 bases from V and 2 bases from J, leaving 5 bases between. Looked up from germline, CDR1 is SGHTA and CDR2 is FQGNSA.

The V call is TRBV4-1, the J call TRBJ2-7; 14 bases match TRBD2. Germline V gene lookup returns CDR1 MGHRA and CDR2 YSYEKL. V was pared by 1 base and J by 7 bases, with 12 bases of the junction left unmatched. CDR3 length: 18 residues. The CDR3 DNA reads as TGCGCCAGCAGCCAAGTCCTGGTGGGGACTAGCGGGAGTCAGGAGCAGTACGTC. It codes for CASSQVLVGTSGSQEQYV.

This clone was detected a few times. The chain has TRBV7-2 and TRBJ1-1; D is ambiguous. Deletions cut 1 base from V and 2 bases from J, with 8 bases between. This CDR3 contains 14 residues. Germline CDR1 reads SGHTA; CDR2 reads FQGNSA. CDR3 sequence reads: CASSLETRNTEAFF. The CDR3 nucleotides are TGTGCCAGCAGCTTAGAAACGAGAAACACTGAAGCTTTCTTT.

This sequence joins TRBV6-5 and TRBJ2-5, with 7 bases that match TRBD2. V lost 2 bases and J lost 6; bases outside the gene matches: 9. Germline V CDR1 and CDR2: MNHEY, SVGAGI. The CDR3 runs to 15 residues. CDR3 nucleotide sequence: TGTGCCAGCAGTTACCTAGCGGACGGGCCAAAGACCCAGTACTTC. Translated, it gives CASSYLADGPKTQYF.

This chain links TRBV7-6 with TRBJ2-1; 8 nucleotides line up with TRBD2. Germline assignment: CDR1 SGHVS and CDR2 FNYEAQ. J lost 1 base, V lost 3 bases, and 14 bases had no gene match. The CDR3 is 19 amino acids. The CDR3 region is CASSLRPGGGRESYNEQFF. As DNA, the CDR3 is TGTGCCAGCAGCTTGCGCCCCGGGGGGGGACGGGAGTCCTACAATGAGCAGTTCTTC.